This paragraph reports one T cell receptor beta chain. Using immunoSEQ multiplex PCR, the repertoire was profiled, and TCRdb retains in-frame clones only, with some absent. The table lists more than 95,000 clones, roughly 89% of them singletons. The sample belongs to a study of cytomegalovirus exposure and HLA in healthy donors. About the research overall: The approximately 120 validation repertoires, a later analysis reported, used the same platform as the 600 to 850 repertoires from the first cohort.

Trimming left V 0 bases short and J 1 base short, with 5 bases between. Germline V gene lookup returns CDR1 SGHNT and CDR2 YENEEA. This CDR3 is built from 14 residues. This clonotype was obtained from a woman aged 18-29 years in good health and CMV-seronegative. The sequenced material came from PBMCs. The chain recombines TRBV11-3 with TRBJ2-3; D is unclear. Here the CDR3 reads CASSLDGGTDTQYF. CDR3 coding DNA: TGTGCCAGCAGCTTAGACGGAGGCACAGATACGCAGTATTTT.